One sample yielded the 10 T cell receptor beta chains listed below, sequenced in a study of cytomegalovirus exposure and HLA in healthy donors. The PCR made use of 60 Vbeta and 13 Jbeta primers. Sequenced by immunoSEQ multiplex PCR; TCRdb stores in-frame clones only, minus some. The data show around 130,000 clones, 60% to 85% seen once. The sample was PBMCs. These receptors all stem from a human donor in good health.

This clone was seen more than once but under ten times. This chain joins TRBV6-1 and TRBJ1-2, with D possibly TRBD1 on 5 matching bases. The CDR3 has 12 residues. Germline V gene sequence: CDR1 MNHNS, CDR2 SASEGT. V was trimmed by 7 bases and J by 8 bases, leaving 14 bases between them. CDR3 in amino acids: CASTRGGGGYTF. Written as DNA, the CDR3 is TGTGCCAGCACCCGGGGGGGTGGGGGCTACACCTTC.

The rearrangement joins TRBV7-9 to TRBJ1-3; 7 positions agree with TRBD1. The V segment lost 5 bases and the J segment 3 bases; nucleotides outside the gene matches: 4. Germline lookup yields CDR1 SEHNR and CDR2 FQNEAQ (reference sequence). This CDR3 has 14 amino acids. CDR3 sequence (DNA): TGTGCCAGCAGCCCCCGGGACAGTGGAAACACCATATATTTT. Protein sequence: CASSPRDSGNTIYF.

V is TRBV29-1 and J is TRBJ2-7; D possibly corresponds to TRBD1 (6 bases). CDR1 is SQVTM, CDR2 ANQGSEA, per germline. Trimming took 6 bases from V and 6 from J, leaving 18 bases between them. The CDR3 runs 13 residues. CDR3 in amino acids: CSVQGQGSGEQYF. Written as DNA, the CDR3 is TGCAGCGTGCAGGGGCAGGGCTCGGGCGAGCAGTACTTC.

Worth noting for this clone: Its ends do not fully match the called genes, so a read error is possible. The V call is TRBV7-7, the J call TRBJ2-1, with unresolved D. CDR1 and CDR2 (germline): SSHAT, FNYEAQ (reference sequence). This CDR3 comprises 15 residues. For the CDR3, the DNA is TGTGCTAGCAGCTTGAGTGCAAGCTCCTACAATGAGCAGTTCTTC. The encoded protein is CASSLSASSYNEQFF.

The chain couples TRBV5-6 to TRBJ2-5, with 11 bases lining up with TRBD2. Unmatched junction bases numbered 6, after V lost 3 bases and J lost 2 bases. Germline V gene sequence: CDR1 SGHDT, CDR2 YYEEEE. This CDR3 has 16 amino acids. DNA of the CDR3: TGTGCCAGCAGCTATGAGACTAGCGGGGCACAAGAGACCCAGTACTTC. The encoded protein is CASSYETSGAQETQYF.

The V and J genes are TRBV4-1 and TRBJ2-1; 9 bases agree with TRBD1. Germline CDR1 reads MGHRA; CDR2 reads YSYEKL. The CDR3 spans 15 residues. The V and J ends lost 0 bases and 7 bases, in that order; junction bases with no gene match: 4. CDR3 residues: CASSQDWGQGNEQFF. The CDR3 DNA is TGCGCCAGCAGCCAAGATTGGGGACAGGGAAATGAGCAGTTCTTC.

The chain combines TRBV7-2 with TRBJ2-3, with TRBD2 identical over 9 bases. Germline lookup yields CDR1 SGHTA and CDR2 FQGNSA. The CDR3 is made up of 16 amino acids. Trimming at V came to 4 bases and at J to 6 bases, leaving 11 bases not matched to a gene. CDR3 bases: TGTGCCAGCAGCTCCCGGGGGGGTCTAGCGGGGGATACGCAGTATTTT. As protein: CASSSRGGLAGDTQYF.

This clone showed up just a few times. The chain links TRBV7-6 to TRBJ2-7; 7 bases agree with TRBD1. J lost 2 bases, V lost 4 bases, and 5 bases had no gene match. Per germline, CDR1 SGHVS and CDR2 FNYEAQ. This CDR3 has 14 amino acids. The CDR3, as DNA: TGTGCCAGCAGCTCGGGACAGACCCCCTACGAGCAGTACTTC. It translates to CASSSGQTPYEQYF. Variable domain in full (rest from reference TRBV7-6 and TRBJ2-7): GAGVSQSPRYKVTKRGQDVALRCDPISGHVSLYWYRQALGQGPEFLTYFNYEAQQDKSGLPNDRFSAERPEGSISTLTIQRTEQRDSAMYRCASSSGQTPYEQYFGPGTRLTVT.

The chain uses TRBV19 and TRBJ1-1; a possible D gene is TRBD1 (5 bases). Germline V lookup: CDR1 LNHDA, CDR2 SQIVND (reference sequence). CDR3 length: 16 amino acids. Between the trimmed V and J ends, which lost 4 bases and 2 bases, there was a span of 17 bases. CDR3 sequence reads: CASSKGRTGRNTEAFF. CDR3 sequence (DNA): TGTGCCAGTAGTAAGGGGAGGACGGGTAGAAACACTGAAGCTTTCTTT. The whole variable domain, remainder taken from reference TRBV19 and TRBJ1-1, is DGGITQSPKYLFRKEGQNVTLSCEQNLNHDAMYWYRQDPGQGLRLIYYSQIVNDFQKGDIAEGYSVSREKKESFPLTVTSAQKNPTAFYLCASSKGRTGRNTEAFFGQGTRLTVV.

The chain uses TRBV5-5 and TRBJ1-2; no firm D call. Germline V CDR1 and CDR2: SGHKS, YYEKEE (reference sequence). V lost 4 bases to trimming and J lost 4 bases, with 8 bases between them. The length of the CDR3 is 12 residues. The CDR3 reads CASSQNSYGYTF. The CDR3 nucleotides are TGTGCCAGCAGCCAGAACAGCTATGGCTACACCTTC.